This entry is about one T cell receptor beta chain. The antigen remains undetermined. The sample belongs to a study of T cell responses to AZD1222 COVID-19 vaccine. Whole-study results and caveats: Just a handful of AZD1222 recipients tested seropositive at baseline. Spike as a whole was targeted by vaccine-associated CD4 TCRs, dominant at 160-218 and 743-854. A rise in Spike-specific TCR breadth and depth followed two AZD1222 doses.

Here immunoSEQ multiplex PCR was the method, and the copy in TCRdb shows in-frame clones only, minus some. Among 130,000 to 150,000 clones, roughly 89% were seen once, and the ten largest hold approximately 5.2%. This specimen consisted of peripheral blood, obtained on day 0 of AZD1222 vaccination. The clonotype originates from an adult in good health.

The CDR3 sequence: CASSFRVLSSYEQYF. The CDR3 region has the DNA TGTGCCAGCAGTTTTAGAGTGCTAAGCTCCTACGAGCAGTACTTC. The gene calls are TRBV28 and TRBJ2-7; no reliable D call. Germline lookup yields CDR1 MDHEN and CDR2 SYDVKM. CDR3 size: 15 residues. Trimming took off 3 bases at V and 0 bases at J, with 12 bases between the two ends.